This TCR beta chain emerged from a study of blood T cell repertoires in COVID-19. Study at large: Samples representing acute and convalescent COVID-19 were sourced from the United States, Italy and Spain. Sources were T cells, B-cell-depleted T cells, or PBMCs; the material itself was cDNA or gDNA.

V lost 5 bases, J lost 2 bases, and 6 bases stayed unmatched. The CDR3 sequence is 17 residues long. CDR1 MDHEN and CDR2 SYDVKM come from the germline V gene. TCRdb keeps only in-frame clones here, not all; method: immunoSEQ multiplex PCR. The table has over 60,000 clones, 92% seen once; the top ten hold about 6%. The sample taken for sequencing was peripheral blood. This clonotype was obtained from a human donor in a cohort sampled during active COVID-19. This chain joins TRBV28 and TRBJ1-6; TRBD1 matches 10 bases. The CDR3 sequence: CASSPGQGGTYNSPLHF. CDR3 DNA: TGTGCCAGCAGTCCTGGACAGGGGGGGACCTATAATTCACCCCTCCACTTT.